This entry lists 24 T cell receptor beta chains sequenced from one sample in a study of beta chain features in type 1 diabetes (dated by TCRdb to 2016 to 2019). The full study reports these points: Type 1 diabetes patients showed a moderate but significant shortening of TCRB CDR3 length in all four CD4+ subsets.

These TCRs are of unknown antigen specificity. The library was obtained by the immunoSEQ multiplex PCR assay. The High Capacity cDNA Reverse Transcription Kit was used to reverse transcribe all of the isolated RNA, meaning that expressed TCRB transcripts were what got sequenced. In TCRdb, the immuneACCESS table is reduced to in-frame sequences with V and J assigned. These tables do not hold every clone; where another copy was compared, an unresolved V gene accounts for under half, and the others remain unexplained. This sample has about 240,000 clones in its table, and about 14% of those were observed once. Of the sample, about 0.02% falls within the top ten clones. The sequencing input was naive CD4+ T cells from blood. Sample cell subset or site, as interpreted from the label and publication: true naive CD4+ T cells. Receptors were obtained from a man under 40 with type 1 diabetes.

This chain uses TRBV9 with TRBJ2-1; possible D gene TRBD2, 5 bases. This CDR3 has 15 residues. Trimming pared 0 bases from V and 4 bases from J, leaving 11 bases between. Germline CDR1 is SGDLS and CDR2 is YYNGEE. The CDR3 bases are TGTGCCAGCAGCGTAGATTCATCGGGGTACAATGAGCAGTTCTTC. Translating it yields CASSVDSSGYNEQFF.

This clone was seen only a few times. This chain links TRBV10-3 with TRBJ2-1; TRBD1 aligns across 12 bases. This CDR3 region has 16 residues. V was clipped by 1 base and J by 8 bases; unmatched bases: 6. Germline V CDR1 and CDR2: ENHRY, SYGVKD. The CDR3 coding sequence is TGTGCCATCAGTGAGTTGAGGGGGGACAGGGGGCATGAGCAGTTCTTC. Amino acids: CAISELRGDRGHEQFF.

In this sample, this clone turned up a few times. This CDR3 reads CASSPGDTGLYGYTF. The CDR3 DNA reads TGTGCCAGCAGCCCGGGAGACACAGGACTCTATGGCTACACCTTC. The chain uses TRBV7-2 and TRBJ1-2; possible D gene TRBD1, 5 bases. The V end lost 5 bases, the J end lost 4 bases, and 17 bases lay between the germline ends. Germline loops: CDR1 SGHTA, CDR2 FQGNSA. The CDR3 length is 15 residues.

This clone was seen only a few times. The rearrangement joins TRBV19 to TRBJ2-1; TRBD2 agrees at 11 bases. Germline values: CDR1 LNHDA, CDR2 SQIVND (reference sequence). The CDR3 runs to 17 residues. The V and J ends lost 7 bases and 6 bases, in that order; junction bases with no gene match: 14. The chain's CDR3 is CASIIAGGPPLPNEQFF. The CDR3, as DNA: TGTGCCAGTATCATAGCGGGAGGGCCCCCCTTACCCAATGAGCAGTTCTTC.

This clone was observed a handful of times. The rearrangement joins TRBV7-9 to TRBJ2-3; possible D gene TRBD2, 6 bases. V was clipped by 5 bases and J by 11 bases, with 20 bases between them. Germline lookup yields CDR1 SEHNR and CDR2 FQNEAQ (reference sequence). The CDR3 loop spans 14 amino acids. In DNA form, the CDR3 reads TGTGCCAGCAGCCCGGGGGAGGAGACAGCCGGGCAGTATTTT. It is translated as CASSPGEETAGQYF.

V gene TRBV6-5 combines with J gene TRBJ1-1; the D is unclear. From germline, CDR1 is MNHEY and CDR2 SVGAGI. The germline V and J ends were trimmed by 7 bases and 0 bases, with 12 bases remaining between them. The CDR3 loop spans 14 amino acids. In DNA, the CDR3 is TGTGCCAGCACCGTGGACTCCCTGAACACTGAAGCTTTCTTT. Protein product: CASTVDSLNTEAFF.

This clone was observed a few times. CDR3 sequence (DNA): TGTGCCAGCCGGACAGGGTATTGGGGCACAGATACGCAGTATTTT. The encoded protein is CASRTGYWGTDTQYF. The chain combines TRBV27 with TRBJ2-3, with TRBD1 identical over 8 bases. The junction had 8 bases not matched to a gene; V was cut back by 8 bases and J by 1 base. This CDR3 comprises 15 residues. Germline V CDR1 and CDR2: MNHEY, SMNVEV (reference sequence).

This clone has just a few counts. The CDR3 reads CASSLFSTSLFGTQYF. The CDR3 DNA is TGTGCCAGCAGCTTGTTTTCGACTAGTCTGTTTGGGACCCAGTACTTC. The genes are TRBV5-4 and TRBJ2-5, with D possibly being TRBD2 (6 bases). This CDR3 region has 16 residues. The V end lost 1 base, the J end lost 7 bases, and 20 bases lay between the germline ends. Per the germline V gene, CDR1 is SGHNT and CDR2 is YYREEE (reference sequence). Variable domain in full (rest from reference TRBV5-4 and TRBJ2-5): ETGVTQSPTHLIKTRGQQVTLRCSSQSGHNTVSWYQQALGQGPQFIFQYYREEENGRGNFPPRFSGLQFPNYSSELNVNALELDDSALYLCASSLFSTSLFGTQYFGPGTRLLVL.

This clone was observed a few times. V usage is TRBV5-1 and J usage is TRBJ1-3, with 7 bases identical to TRBD1. V lost 4 bases, J lost 0 bases, and 4 bases stayed unmatched. This CDR3 contains 15 residues. The germline gives CDR1 SGHRS, CDR2 YFSETQ. This CDR3 is CASSRDRNSGNTIYF. Written as DNA, the CDR3 is TGCGCCAGCAGCCGGGACAGAAACTCTGGAAACACCATATATTTT.

This clone was seen a few times. The V and J genes are TRBV7-9 and TRBJ1-1; TRBD1 matches 8 bases. Unmatched junction bases numbered 2, after V lost 8 bases and J lost 0 bases. CDR1 SEHNR and CDR2 FQNEAQ come from the germline V gene (reference sequence). The CDR3 has 13 residues. This chain's CDR3 is CASGDRMNTEAFF. CDR3 bases: TGTGCCAGCGGGGACAGGATGAACACTGAAGCTTTCTTT.

Only a few counts were recorded for this clone. V is TRBV6-6 and J is TRBJ2-5; 7 bases map to TRBD2. Germline CDR1 reads MNHNY; CDR2 reads SVGAGI (reference sequence). Germline trimming cut 10 bases from V and 2 bases from J; bases unmatched to any gene: 13. This CDR3 is 15 amino acids long. The CDR3 is CATGILGGPQETQYF. The CDR3, as DNA: TGTGCCACCGGTATATTGGGAGGGCCTCAAGAGACCCAGTACTTC.

This rearrangement joins TRBV7-6 to TRBJ1-4, with D unresolved. Per the germline V gene, CDR1 is SGHVS and CDR2 is FNYEAQ. Between the trimmed V and J ends, which lost 3 bases and 3 bases, there was a span of 26 bases. The CDR3 is made up of 20 amino acids. CDR3 protein: CASSFPQGRRPRDANEKLFF. CDR3 coding DNA: TGTGCCAGCAGCTTCCCTCAAGGCAGGAGGCCAAGGGATGCTAATGAAAAACTGTTTTTT.

The CDR3 here is CASSFRQGVRGYGYTF. In DNA, the CDR3 is TGTGCCAGCAGCTTCAGACAGGGAGTTAGAGGCTATGGCTACACCTTC. The chain joins TRBV7-2 to TRBJ1-2; TRBD1 matches 7 bases. Germline loops: CDR1 SGHTA, CDR2 FQGNSA. This CDR3 comprises 16 residues. J lost 4 bases, V lost 3 bases, and 11 bases had no gene match. Variable domain in full (rest from reference TRBV7-2 and TRBJ1-2): GAGVSQSPSNKVTEKGKDVELRCDPISGHTALYWYRQSLGQGLEFLIYFQGNSAPDKSGLPSDRFSAERTGGSVSTLTIQRTQQEDSAVYLCASSFRQGVRGYGYTFGSGTRLTVV.

This clone has a handful of counts. Other DNA variants within this sample encode the same CDR3. The chain recombines TRBV7-9 with TRBJ1-1, with D maybe TRBD1 (5 bases). CDR3 length: 14 amino acids. Germline V gene data show CDR1 as SEHNR and CDR2 as FQNEAQ (reference sequence). V gave up 2 bases and J gave up 0 bases, with 7 bases separating them. In DNA form, the CDR3 reads TGTGCCAGCAGCTTACAGGGCATGAACACTGAAGCTTTCTTT. Its protein product is CASSLQGMNTEAFF.

V gene TRBV29-1 combines with J gene TRBJ2-1; weak D call: TRBD1 (6 bases). The CDR3 contains 12 residues. Germline CDR1 SQVTM, CDR2 ANQGSEA. V lost 8 bases, J lost 5 bases, and 13 bases lay in between. The CDR3: CSFRDMHNEQFF. The CDR3 DNA sequence: TGCAGCTTCCGGGACATGCACAATGAGCAGTTCTTC.

The sample holds a few counts of this clone. The gene calls are TRBV11-2 and TRBJ2-1; D unclear. Germline lookup yields CDR1 SGHAT and CDR2 FQNNGV. The CDR3 length is 12 residues. The ends were cut back, 3 bases at V and 7 bases at J, with 7 bases in the middle. The CDR3 spells CASSLSENEQFF. In DNA, the CDR3 is TGTGCCAGCAGCTTGAGCGAAAATGAGCAGTTCTTC.

The rearrangement uses TRBV6-6 and TRBJ1-2, with D maybe TRBD1 (6 bases). Trimming left V 6 bases short and J 10 bases short, with 24 bases between. This CDR3 spans 15 amino acids. Germline V gene sequence: CDR1 MNHNY, CDR2 SVGAGI (reference sequence). The CDR3: CASREQGLLRDFYTF. For the CDR3, the DNA is TGTGCCAGCAGGGAACAGGGTTTGTTGAGGGATTTCTACACCTTC.

The chain has TRBV7-2 and TRBJ2-1; 14 nucleotides match TRBD2. The CDR3 totals 15 residues. Germline loops: CDR1 SGHTA, CDR2 FQGNSA. Losses at the gene ends were 6 bases for V and 10 bases for J; bases not matched to a gene: 8. The CDR3 loop is CASSVTSGGAREQFF. CDR3 nucleotide sequence: TGTGCCAGCAGTGTGACTAGCGGGGGGGCCCGGGAGCAGTTCTTC.

This chain uses TRBV27 with TRBJ2-3, with a tentative D call TRBD2 (6 bases). Germline V gene data show CDR1 as MNHEY and CDR2 as SMNVEV (reference sequence). The CDR3 is 14 amino acids. V lost 6 bases and J 2 bases, leaving 12 bases between the germline ends. The CDR3 region is CASSPREPTDTQYF. Here the CDR3 DNA reads TGTGCCAGCAGCCCCCGGGAGCCCACAGATACGCAGTATTTT.

This clone showed up just once. The rearrangement links TRBV6-1 to TRBJ1-1; D is perhaps TRBD1 (5 bases). The germline V and J ends were trimmed by 4 bases and 3 bases, with 12 bases remaining between them. The CDR3 has 14 amino acids. CDR1 and CDR2 from the germline V gene are MNHNS and SASEGT. The CDR3 is CASSGGGRDTEAFF. DNA of the CDR3: TGTGCCAGCAGTGGGGGGGGAAGGGACACTGAAGCTTTCTTT.

This chain's CDR3 is CASSLGDREFYEQYF. CDR3 DNA: TGCGCCAGCAGCTTGGGGGACAGGGAATTCTACGAGCAGTACTTC. This rearrangement joins TRBV5-1 to TRBJ2-7; 9 bases match TRBD1. The CDR3 length is 15 residues. V shed 0 bases, J shed 3 bases, and the junction held 4 bases outside the gene matches. Germline CDR1 SGHRS, CDR2 YFSETQ.

This clone came up a few times. V is TRBV11-2 and J is TRBJ2-2, with 12 bases identical to TRBD2. The CDR3 has 16 residues. Germline values: CDR1 SGHAT, CDR2 FQNNGV. V lost 6 bases, J lost 7 bases, and 9 bases stayed unmatched. CDR3 nucleotide sequence: TGTGCCAGCAGACAGACTAGCGGGGGAGTAGGCGGGGAGCTGTTTTTT. Translated, it gives CASRQTSGGVGGELFF.

This clone was counted between two and nine times. The CDR3 coding sequence is TGTGCCAGCCCCACGAAGGGGTTAGATACGCAGTATTTT. This translates into CASPTKGLDTQYF. The gene calls are TRBV21-1 and TRBJ2-3; the tabulated D call, TRBD1, remains unverified against the DNA. TRBV21-1 is annotated as a pseudogene. CDR3 length: 13 amino acids.

This clone was recorded a few times. The chain links TRBV5-6 to TRBJ1-2, with TRBD1 identical over 7 bases. CDR1 and CDR2 (germline): SGHDT, YYEEEE. V trimming: 4 bases; J trimming: 8 bases; junction bases outside the gene matches: 5. The CDR3 has 12 residues. CDR3 sequence: CASSLTGSGYTF. As DNA, the CDR3 is TGTGCCAGCAGCCTGACAGGGTCCGGCTACACCTTC.